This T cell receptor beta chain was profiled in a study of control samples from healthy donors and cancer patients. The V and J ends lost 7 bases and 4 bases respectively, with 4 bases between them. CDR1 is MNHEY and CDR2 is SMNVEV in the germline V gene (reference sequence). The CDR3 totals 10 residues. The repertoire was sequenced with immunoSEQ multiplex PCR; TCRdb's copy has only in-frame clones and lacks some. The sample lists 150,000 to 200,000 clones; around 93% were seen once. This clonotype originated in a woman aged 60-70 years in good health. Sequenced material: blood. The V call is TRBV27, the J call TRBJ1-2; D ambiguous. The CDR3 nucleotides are TGTGCCAGCAACCTCTATGGCTACACCTTC. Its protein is CASNLYGYTF.